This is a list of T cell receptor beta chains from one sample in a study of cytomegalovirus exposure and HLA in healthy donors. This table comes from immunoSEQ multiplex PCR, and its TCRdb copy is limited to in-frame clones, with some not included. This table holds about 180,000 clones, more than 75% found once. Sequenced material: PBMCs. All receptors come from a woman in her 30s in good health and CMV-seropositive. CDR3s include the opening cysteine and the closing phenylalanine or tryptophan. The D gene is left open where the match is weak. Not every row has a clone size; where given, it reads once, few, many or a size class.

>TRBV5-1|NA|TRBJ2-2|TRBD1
TGCGCCAGCAGCTTACCGGGACAGAGCTCAACACCCGGGGAGCTGTTTTTT
CASSLPGQSSTPGELFF
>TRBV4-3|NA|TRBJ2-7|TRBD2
TGCGCCAGCAGCCAAGGGCTAGTCGGGGGGGATCCCTACGAGCAGTACTTC
CASSQGLVGGDPYEQYF
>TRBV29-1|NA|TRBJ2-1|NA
TGCAGCCTAACAGGGTATAACAATGAGCAGTTCTTC
CSLTGYNNEQFF
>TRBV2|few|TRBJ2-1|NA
TGTGCCAGCAGTGAGCGGGACAGCTCCTACAATGAGCAGTTCTTC
CASSERDSSYNEQFF
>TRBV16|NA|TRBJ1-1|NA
TGTGCCAGCAGCCAATATAAGGTCAGGGGAGCTACTGAAGCTTTCTTT
CASSQYKVRGATEAFF
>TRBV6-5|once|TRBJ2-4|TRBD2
TGTGCCAGCAGTTACTCGAGGGTAGCGGGGGTTGACATTCAGTACTTC
CASSYSRVAGVDIQYF
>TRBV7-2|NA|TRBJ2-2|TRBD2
TGTGCCAGCAGCCCGCGACTAGCAGAGAACACCGGGGAGCTGTTTTTT
CASSPRLAENTGELFF
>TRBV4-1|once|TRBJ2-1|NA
TGCGCCAGCAGCCAAGATGCTAGCTCCTACAATGAGCAGTTCTTC
CASSQDASSYNEQFF
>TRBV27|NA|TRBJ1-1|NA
TGTGCCAGCAGTTTATCCGGACAGCTCCTAGGAACTGAAGCTTTCTTT
CASSLSGQLLGTEAFF
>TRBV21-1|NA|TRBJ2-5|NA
TGTGCCAGCCGGGGGTCCGACGGCGAATATTGCGAGACCCAGTACTTC
CASRGSDGEYCETQYF
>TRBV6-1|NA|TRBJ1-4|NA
TGTGCCAGCAGTGAATCAGGAACGAATGAAAAACTGTTTTTT
CASSESGTNEKLFF
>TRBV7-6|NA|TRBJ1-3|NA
TGTGCCAGCAGCGGGAGCCAGTCCGGAAACACCATATATTTT
CASSGSQSGNTIYF
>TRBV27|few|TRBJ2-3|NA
TGTGCCAGCTCTTCTCGGGACTCCAGCACAGATACGCAGTATTTT
CASSSRDSSTDTQYF